A single sample is the source of the 32 T cell receptor beta chains below, sequenced in a study of cytomegalovirus exposure and HLA in healthy donors. In the PCR, 60 Vbeta and 13 Jbeta primers were used. Only in-frame clones appear in the TCRdb table, and some are missing; sequencing was by immunoSEQ multiplex PCR. The sample consists of fewer than 65,000 clones, 70% to 85% of them appearing once. The sequenced sample consisted of PBMCs. Receptors originate from a woman between 40 and 55 years old in good health and CMV-seropositive.

The gene calls are TRBV10-2 and TRBJ2-2, with TRBD2 identical over 7 bases. The germline V gene has CDR1 WSHSY and CDR2 SAAADI. The ends lost 7 bases at V and 2 bases at J; junction bases unmatched: 4. This CDR3 contains 14 residues. The CDR3 DNA reads TGCGCCAGCAACCAGGGACTAAACACCGGGGAGCTGTTTTTT. Residues: CASNQGLNTGELFF.

The rearrangement joins TRBV20-1 to TRBJ1-2, with D unclear. The ends were cut back, 6 bases at V and 12 bases at J, with 14 bases in the middle. The CDR3 is made up of 10 amino acids. Germline V gene lookup returns CDR1 DFQATT and CDR2 SNEGSKA (reference sequence). Written as DNA, the CDR3 is TGCAGTGCCCACGGAGTTCATGACACCTTC. Translation gives CSAHGVHDTF.

This clone has only one observation. The rearrangement uses TRBV9 and TRBJ2-1; the match to TRBD2 covers 8 bases. Germline CDR1 is SGDLS and CDR2 is YYNGEE. The CDR3 consists of 15 residues. V was clipped by 3 bases and J by 0 bases; unmatched bases: 2. In DNA form, the CDR3 reads TGTGCCAGCAGCGGAAGCGGGAGCTCCTACAATGAGCAGTTCTTC. Protein product: CASSGSGSSYNEQFF.

The V and J genes are TRBV5-1 and TRBJ2-5; TRBD2 matches 9 bases. V lost 4 bases and J lost 4; bases outside the gene matches: 5. Germline-derived CDR1 and CDR2 are SGHRS and YFSETQ. The CDR3 is 14 residues long. This CDR3 is CASSETSGGETQYF. CDR3 nucleotide sequence: TGCGCCAGCAGCGAGACTAGCGGAGGAGAGACCCAGTACTTC.

The genes are TRBV6-6 and TRBJ1-5, with 7 bases that match TRBD1. The CDR3 sequence is 13 residues long. Germline V gene lookup returns CDR1 MNHNY and CDR2 SVGAGI (reference sequence). The junction had 2 bases not matched to a gene; V was cut back by 5 bases and J by 4 bases. CDR3 in DNA: TGTGCCAGCAGTCCAGGGGGAAATCAGCCCCAGCATTTT. Protein: CASSPGGNQPQHF.

The V call is TRBV30, the J call TRBJ1-2; D unclear. CDR3 length: 12 residues. Germline loops: CDR1 GTSNPN, CDR2 SVGIG (reference sequence). Trimming left V 0 bases short and J 5 bases short, with 7 bases between. The DNA of the CDR3 is TGTGCCTGGAGTGTTTACAGTTATGGCTACACCTTC. Amino acids: CAWSVYSYGYTF.

The chain carries TRBV7-8 and TRBJ2-6, with 9 bases that match TRBD1. Germline V gene lookup returns CDR1 SGHVS and CDR2 FQNEAQ. After removal of 1 base from V and 0 bases from J, the junction contained 10 bases not matched to a gene. CDR3 length equals 20 residues. CDR3 region: CASSLGRGTGLPSGANVLTF. CDR3 DNA: TGTGCCAGCAGCTTAGGACGGGGGACAGGGCTACCCTCTGGGGCCAACGTCCTGACTTTC.

V usage is TRBV19 and J usage is TRBJ2-1, with TRBD1 matching over 9 bases. Trimming removed 1 base from V and 7 bases from J; junction bases left unmatched: 5. The CDR3 extends over 15 amino acids. In germline, CDR1 is LNHDA, CDR2 SQIVND (reference sequence). CDR3 protein: CASSIVRQGGNEQFF. In DNA form, the CDR3 reads TGTGCCAGTAGTATAGTGAGACAGGGGGGTAATGAGCAGTTCTTC.

The chain has TRBV4-1 and TRBJ2-5; D gene unclear. The V end was cut by 3 bases, the J end by 1 base, with 6 bases between. CDR3 length equals 13 residues. CDR1 is MGHRA and CDR2 is YSYEKL in the germline V gene. The CDR3 region is CASSHYSQETQYF. Here the CDR3 DNA reads TGCGCCAGCAGCCACTACAGCCAAGAGACCCAGTACTTC.

The CDR3 spells CSVTTSGTEAFF. The CDR3 bases are TGCAGCGTGACGACCTCGGGTACTGAAGCTTTCTTT. The rearrangement links TRBV29-1 to TRBJ1-1; D not certain. Trimming took 6 bases from V and 5 from J, leaving 13 bases between them. The CDR3 covers 12 residues. The V gene's germline CDR1 is SQVTM and CDR2 ANQGSEA.

The chain links TRBV23-1 to TRBJ2-3; D unresolved. TRBV23-1 is an ORF, with its function uncertain. V lost 4 bases and J 2 bases, leaving 16 bases between the germline ends. CDR3 length equals 16 residues. CDR3 sequence: CASSPARQNSTDTQYF. Written as DNA, the CDR3 is TGCGCCAGCAGTCCCGCGCGGCAGAACTCCACAGATACGCAGTATTTT.

This clone appeared a single time. This chain connects TRBV7-3 to TRBJ2-3; D is possibly TRBD2 (5 bases). The germline CDR1 and CDR2 sequences are SGHTA and FQGTGA. The CDR3 consists of 15 residues. Trimming took off 2 bases at V and 2 bases at J, with 11 bases between the two ends. In DNA form, the CDR3 reads TGTGCCAGCAGCTTAGGCGTCGGGAACACAGATACGCAGTATTTT. Translation: CASSLGVGNTDTQYF.

The chain carries TRBV27 and TRBJ1-5, with TRBD1 matching 8 bases. Per germline, CDR1 MNHEY and CDR2 SMNVEV (reference sequence). The ends lost 5 bases at V and 5 bases at J; junction bases unmatched: 8. The CDR3 extends over 15 amino acids. The CDR3 DNA is TGTGCCAGCAGTCCCTCATCGACAGGGGATCAGCCCCAGCATTTT. Translating it yields CASSPSSTGDQPQHF.

The chain couples TRBV5-1 to TRBJ2-5; 13 nucleotides agree with TRBD2. This CDR3 has 15 residues. Germline V CDR1 and CDR2: SGHRS, YFSETQ. V shed 4 bases and J 4 bases; nucleotides not matched to a gene: 4. The CDR3 DNA reads TGCGCCAGCAGCCCGACTAGCGGGGGGTTAGAGACCCAGTACTTC. Its protein product is CASSPTSGGLETQYF.

Comment on this clone: Other DNA sequences in the same sample also yield this CDR3. V gene TRBV9 combines with J gene TRBJ1-4; D unresolved. V dropped 4 bases and J dropped 7 bases, with 11 bases sitting between them. This CDR3 has 13 residues. CDR1 is SGDLS, CDR2 YYNGEE, per germline. CDR3 amino acids: CASSPDSGEKLFF. The CDR3 DNA reads TGTGCCAGCAGCCCGGATAGCGGTGAAAAACTGTTTTTT. Based on the CDR3 plus reference TRBV9 and TRBJ1-4, the full variable domain is DSGVTQTPKHLITATGQRVTLRCSPRSGDLSVYWYQQSLDQGLQFLIQYYNGEERAKGNILERFSAQQFPDLHSELNLSSLELGDSALYFCASSPDSGEKLFFGSGTQLSVL.

This clone came up a few times. The rearrangement joins TRBV7-9 to TRBJ2-2; maybe TRBD1 (6 bases). Germline V gives CDR1 SEHNR, CDR2 FQNEAQ (reference sequence). CDR3 length equals 17 residues. The V end lost 6 bases, the J end lost 1 base, and 18 bases lay between the germline ends. CDR3 amino acids: CASSLGDAGVNTGELFF. CDR3 in DNA: TGTGCCAGCAGTCTTGGTGATGCAGGGGTGAACACCGGGGAGCTGTTTTTT.

The chain links TRBV11-2 to TRBJ2-7; 8 nucleotides agree with TRBD1. Germline-derived CDR1 and CDR2 are SGHAT and FQNNGV. This CDR3 region has 15 residues. The J segment lost 2 bases and the V segment lost 4 bases, leaving 7 bases of the junction unmatched. CDR3 protein: CASSYNRGITYEQYF. CDR3 DNA: TGTGCCAGCAGCTACAACAGGGGGATAACCTACGAGCAGTACTTC. The variable domain in full, with the rest retrieved from reference TRBV11-2 and TRBJ2-7, is EAGVAQSPRYKIIEKRQSVAFWCNPISGHATLYWYQQILGQGPKLLIQFQNNGVVDDSQLPKDRFSAERLKGVDSTLKIQPAKLEDSAVYLCASSYNRGITYEQYFGPGTRLTVT.

The rearrangement links TRBV4-1 to TRBJ1-5, with TRBD1 matching 9 bases. J was trimmed by 5 bases and V by 4 bases; bases with no gene match: 9. Per the germline V gene, CDR1 is MGHRA and CDR2 is YSYEKL. The length of the CDR3 is 16 residues. The CDR3: CASSRGDRAKDQPQHF. The CDR3 nucleotides are TGCGCCAGCAGCCGAGGGGACAGGGCGAAGGATCAGCCCCAGCATTTT.

The chain carries TRBV27 and TRBJ2-2; the match to TRBD1 covers 7 bases. CDR3 length: 13 residues. The germline gives CDR1 MNHEY, CDR2 SMNVEV (reference sequence). The trim removed 5 bases at V and 7 bases at J, leaving 4 bases unmatched. For the CDR3, the DNA is TGTGCCAGCAGTCCCTGGACAGGCGGGGAGCTGTTTTTT. Protein sequence: CASSPWTGGELFF.

The rearrangement links TRBV6-1 to TRBJ2-1; 7 positions match TRBD1. Germline V gene lookup returns CDR1 MNHNS and CDR2 SASEGT. The V gene end was trimmed by 5 bases and the J gene end by 4 bases; junction bases not matched to a gene: 8. The CDR3 length is 15 residues. The CDR3 bases are TGTGCCAGCAGTCTGGGCAGGGGGACATACAATGAGCAGTTCTTC. Translation: CASSLGRGTYNEQFF.

V usage is TRBV30 and J usage is TRBJ1-6, with D possibly matching TRBD1 (5 bases). V lost 2 bases and J lost 7, with 21 bases in between. Germline V lookup: CDR1 GTSNPN, CDR2 SVGIG (reference sequence). The CDR3 contains 17 residues. The CDR3 DNA reads TGTGCCTGGAGTACTCATCCAGGGAGGTCTTCCAATTCACCCCTCCACTTT. It encodes CAWSTHPGRSSNSPLHF.

This chain uses TRBV5-1 with TRBJ2-5, with a possible D match to TRBD2 (5 bases). The CDR3 runs 15 residues. CDR1 and CDR2 from the germline V gene are SGHRS and YFSETQ. Between the trimmed V and J ends, which lost 4 bases and 4 bases, there was a span of 17 bases. DNA for the CDR3: TGCGCCAGCAGCCCGCGGGCGGCGACTGGAGAGACCCAGTACTTC. Protein: CASSPRAATGETQYF.

This clone turned up a few times. V is TRBV5-6 and J is TRBJ2-7; 8 nucleotides match TRBD1. Losses at the gene ends were 2 bases for V and 0 bases for J; bases not matched to a gene: 4. The CDR3 is 15 residues long. Germline-derived CDR1 and CDR2 are SGHDT and YYEEEE. The CDR3: CASSFGQGASYEQYF. CDR3 DNA: TGTGCCAGCAGCTTCGGGCAGGGGGCCTCCTACGAGCAGTACTTC.

The chain employs TRBV5-6 and TRBJ2-1, with TRBD2 identical over 14 bases. This CDR3 is built from 15 residues. The V and J ends lost 4 bases and 6 bases, in that order; junction bases with no gene match: 3. Looked up from germline, CDR1 is SGHDT and CDR2 is YYEEEE. The CDR3 is CASSTGTSGGNEQFF. The CDR3 DNA is TGTGCCAGCAGCACCGGGACTAGCGGGGGCAATGAGCAGTTCTTC. Combining the CDR3 with reference TRBV5-6 and TRBJ2-1 gives the whole variable domain DAGVTQSPTHLIKTRGQQVTLRCSPKSGHDTVSWYQQALGQGPQFIFQYYEEEERQRGNFPDRFSGHQFPNYSSELNVNALLLGDSALYLCASSTGTSGGNEQFFGPGTRLTVL.

The chain recombines TRBV11-2 with TRBJ2-1; 7 bases are shared with TRBD2. Trimming removed 5 bases from V and 6 bases from J; junction bases left unmatched: 13. This CDR3 is built from 16 residues. The germline V gene has CDR1 SGHAT and CDR2 FQNNGV. DNA for the CDR3: TGTGCCAGCAGCCCACCTTGGGAGGGAATGTTCAATGAGCAGTTCTTC. This codes for CASSPPWEGMFNEQFF. The full variable domain, rest sourced from reference TRBV11-2 and TRBJ2-1, is EAGVAQSPRYKIIEKRQSVAFWCNPISGHATLYWYQQILGQGPKLLIQFQNNGVVDDSQLPKDRFSAERLKGVDSTLKIQPAKLEDSAVYLCASSPPWEGMFNEQFFGPGTRLTVL.

The rearrangement links TRBV5-6 to TRBJ2-1, with D tentatively TRBD2 (6 bases). CDR3 length equals 15 residues. With 4 bases removed from V and 4 bases from J, the gap between germline ends came to 15 bases. Germline CDR1 reads SGHDT; CDR2 reads YYEEEE. The CDR3 sequence: CASSPRAGLYNEQFF. CDR3 DNA: TGTGCCAGCAGCCCCCGAGCGGGCCTTTACAATGAGCAGTTCTTC. The whole variable domain, filled in from reference TRBV5-6 and TRBJ2-1, reads DAGVTQSPTHLIKTRGQQVTLRCSPKSGHDTVSWYQQALGQGPQFIFQYYEEEERQRGNFPDRFSGHQFPNYSSELNVNALLLGDSALYLCASSPRAGLYNEQFFGPGTRLTVL.

This clone was seen a single time. The rearrangement joins TRBV20-1 to TRBJ1-2; no clear D gene. Trimming left V 4 bases short and J 2 bases short, with 5 bases between. The CDR3 consists of 11 residues. CDR1 is DFQATT, CDR2 SNEGSKA, per germline (reference sequence). The CDR3 is CSATINYGYTF. DNA of the CDR3: TGCAGTGCTACTATAAACTATGGCTACACCTTC.

There are a few counts of this clone. The J gene is TRBJ1-4, the V gene TRBV7-2, with a tentative D call TRBD1 (6 bases). The V end lost 5 bases, the J end lost 10 bases, and 11 bases lay between the germline ends. This CDR3 contains 12 residues. Germline V gives CDR1 SGHTA, CDR2 FQGNSA. The CDR3 loop reads CASSRVGGKLFF. In DNA, the CDR3 is TGTGCCAGCAGCCGCGTAGGGGGAAAACTGTTTTTT.

The chain combines TRBV18 with TRBJ2-1, with a tentative D call TRBD2 (6 bases). The length of the CDR3 is 15 residues. Trimming left V 3 bases short and J 5 bases short, with 14 bases between. CDR1 KGHSH and CDR2 LQKENI come from the germline V gene. This chain's CDR3 is CASSPTRGLNNEQFF. In DNA, the CDR3 is TGTGCCAGCTCACCGACTAGAGGGCTTAACAATGAGCAGTTCTTC.

This chain links TRBV19 with TRBJ1-1, with D perhaps matching TRBD1 (5 bases). From germline, CDR1 is LNHDA and CDR2 SQIVND (reference sequence). V was pared by 7 bases and J by 0 bases, with 9 bases between. The CDR3 consists of 13 residues. The CDR3 DNA is TGTGCCAGTATGACGGACATGAACACTGAAGCTTTCTTT. Translation gives CASMTDMNTEAFF.

The chain is built from TRBV7-2 and TRBJ1-2, with D perhaps matching TRBD1 (6 bases). This CDR3 comprises 15 residues. V lost 5 bases and J 0 bases, leaving 13 bases between the germline ends. Looked up from germline, CDR1 is SGHTA and CDR2 is FQGNSA. The CDR3 loop reads CASSGQGLANYGYTF. The CDR3 nucleotides read TGTGCCAGCAGCGGGCAGGGGCTAGCTAACTATGGCTACACCTTC. The whole variable domain, filled in from reference TRBV7-2 and TRBJ1-2, reads GAGVSQSPSNKVTEKGKDVELRCDPISGHTALYWYRQSLGQGLEFLIYFQGNSAPDKSGLPSDRFSAERTGGSVSTLTIQRTQQEDSAVYLCASSGQGLANYGYTFGSGTRLTVV.

This chain connects TRBV6-5 to TRBJ1-1; D remains unclear. The CDR3 is 13 amino acids. V lost 5 bases, J lost 4 bases, and 11 bases lay in between. Germline CDR1 and CDR2: MNHEY and SVGAGI. The CDR3 coding sequence is TGTGCCAGCAGTCTTGGGCCTGCCACTGAAGCTTTCTTT. Amino acid sequence: CASSLGPATEAFF.